This TCR beta chain was profiled in a study of metastatic and nonmetastatic thyroid tumors (dated by TCRdb to 2020 to 2022). As for the study more broadly: Repertoires from peripheral blood and from tumor or nodule tissue samples of malignant and benign thyroid patients were compared. The paper as a whole reports these results and caveats: TCR beta diversity was reported as significantly higher in malignant tumors than in benign nodules, in both blood and tumor samples.

The method behind the library was PCR. This sample was sequenced with an Illumina HiSeq 4000. High-throughput sequencing was used to profile the TCR beta-chain CDR3 region of every patient. In the original analysis: Drawing on CDR3 differences between clinicopathological groups, the researchers built a classifier meant to tell apart patients with distant-metastatic papillary thyroid cancer. To measure repertoire diversity the researchers used the Shannon index, while the Morisita-Horn index served to gauge how similar the tumor and blood repertoires were. TCRdb reprocessing: public reads trimmed at Q25 with fastp, clones called with MiXCR, in-frame beta chains kept. TCRdb's processing, not the authors' own work, is the source of the V and J calls. For this sample the table gives fewer than 35,000 clones, of which 15% to 20% were detected only once. 8% to 11% of the sample comes from the top ten. The germline V gene gives CDR1 as SGDLS and CDR2 as YYNGEE. The V and J ends are trimmed by 0 bases and 4 bases, leaving 17 bases between them. The CDR3 has 17 amino acids, counting the end cysteine and phenylalanine. Solely the CDR3 DNA is kept, with 51 bases framed from the first base.

In the case of this clone: It has no known antigen specificity. Base qualities are not recorded, but no much larger clone differs from it by a single base.

No treatment had been received by any patient before thyroid surgery. Using T-cell receptor beta sequencing, the study looked back at clinical samples from patients collected from about 2011 to 2019. Recombination connected TRBV9 to TRBJ2-1, with TRBD2 as a weak D call on 6 bases. The TCR was taken from a female donor with papillary thyroid cancer or a benign thyroid nodule (not recorded which). Some clones in this sample may be carry-over from other donors' samples. Sequencing was carried out using blood. For the CDR3, the sequence is CASSVDDRTNFYNEQFF. The DNA sequence reads TGTGCCAGCAGCGTAGATGATCGGACTAACTTTTACAATGAGCAGTTCTTC.